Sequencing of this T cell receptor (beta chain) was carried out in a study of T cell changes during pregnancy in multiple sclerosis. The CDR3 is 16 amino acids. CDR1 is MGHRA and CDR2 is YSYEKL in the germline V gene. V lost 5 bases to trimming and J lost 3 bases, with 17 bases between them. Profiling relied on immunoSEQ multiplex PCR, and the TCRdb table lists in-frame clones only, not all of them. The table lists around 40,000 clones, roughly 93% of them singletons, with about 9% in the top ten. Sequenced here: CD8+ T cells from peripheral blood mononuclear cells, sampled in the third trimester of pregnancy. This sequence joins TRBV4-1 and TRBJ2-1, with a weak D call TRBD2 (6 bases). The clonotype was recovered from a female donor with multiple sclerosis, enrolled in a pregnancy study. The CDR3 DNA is TGCGCCAGCAGCGGCCTTTTTAGCGGTGACTACAATGAGCAGTTCTTC. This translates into CASSGLFSGDYNEQFF.